This T cell receptor beta chain is from a study of regulatory T cells in long-lasting Graves disease. Overall study: More than 5 years of antithyroid drugs with positive TSH receptor antibodies defined persistent Graves' disease.

Study observations and caveats: TRBV28, TRBJ1-2 and TRBJ2-5 were segments that persistent disease favored. TCR diversity was lower in persistent Graves' patients than in newly diagnosed ones.

The time point was: persistent/refractory GD, antithyroid drugs over 5 years with positive TRAb. PBMCs provided the RNA from which the TCR library was made. As a group, patients came from one endocrinology department in Xi'an, China. According to the study, TCR beta libraries were built with iRepertoire HTBI primers and CDR3-region Arm-PCR. From the multiplex PCR reads, TCRdb called clonotypes with MiXCR, one entry per CDR3 protein. Among 700,000 or so distinct CDR3 sequences listed, roughly 30% were seen once. V lost 8 bases and J lost 7; bases outside the gene matches: 8. CDR1 is MNHEY and CDR2 is SMNVEV in the germline V gene (reference sequence). This CDR3 contains 13 residues. Regarding this clonotype: What it binds is unknown.

The sequencing used peripheral blood mononuclear cells (PBMCs), collected when the disease was refractory, from a patient treated with antithyroid drugs. This chain connects TRBV27 to TRBJ2-4; 7 bases match TRBD2. The TCR comes from a female donor with Graves disease. The CDR3: CASLGRGGNIQYF. The CDR3 DNA follows: TGTGCCAGCCTAGGGAGGGGAGGCAACATTCAGTACTTC.